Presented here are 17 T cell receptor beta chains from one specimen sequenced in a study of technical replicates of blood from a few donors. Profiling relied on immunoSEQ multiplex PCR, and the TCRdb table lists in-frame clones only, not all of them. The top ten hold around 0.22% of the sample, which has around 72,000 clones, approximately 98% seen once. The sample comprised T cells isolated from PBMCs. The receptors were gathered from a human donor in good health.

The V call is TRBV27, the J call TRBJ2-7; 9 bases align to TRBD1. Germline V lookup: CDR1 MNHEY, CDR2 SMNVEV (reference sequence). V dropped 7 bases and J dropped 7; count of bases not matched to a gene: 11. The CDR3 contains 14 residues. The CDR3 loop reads CASISRDRVFEQYF. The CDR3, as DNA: TGTGCCAGCATATCCCGGGACAGGGTTTTTGAGCAGTACTTC.

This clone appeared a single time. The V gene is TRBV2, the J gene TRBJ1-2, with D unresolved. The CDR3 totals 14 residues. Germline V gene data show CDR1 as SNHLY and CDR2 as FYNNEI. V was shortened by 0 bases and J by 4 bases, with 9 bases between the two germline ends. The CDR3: CASSEALQFYGYTF. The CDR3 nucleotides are TGTGCCAGCAGTGAAGCGCTACAGTTCTATGGCTACACCTTC.

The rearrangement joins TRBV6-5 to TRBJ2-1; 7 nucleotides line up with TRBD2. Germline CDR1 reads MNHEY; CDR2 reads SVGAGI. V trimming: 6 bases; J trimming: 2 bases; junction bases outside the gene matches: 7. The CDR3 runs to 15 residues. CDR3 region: CASSTGTTPYNEQFF. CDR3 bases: TGTGCCAGCAGCACCGGGACTACCCCCTACAATGAGCAGTTCTTC.

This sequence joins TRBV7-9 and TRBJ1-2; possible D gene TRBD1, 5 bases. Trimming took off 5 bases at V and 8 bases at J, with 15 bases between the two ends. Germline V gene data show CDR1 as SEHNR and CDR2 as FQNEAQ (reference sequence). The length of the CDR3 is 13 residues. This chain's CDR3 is CASSQISGNGYTF. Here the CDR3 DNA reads TGTGCCAGCAGCCAAATCTCAGGGAACGGCTACACCTTC.

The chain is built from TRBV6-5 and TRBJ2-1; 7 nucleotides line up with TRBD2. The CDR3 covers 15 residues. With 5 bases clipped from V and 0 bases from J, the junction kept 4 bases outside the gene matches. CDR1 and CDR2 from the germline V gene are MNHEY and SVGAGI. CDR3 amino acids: CASSTRTSSYNEQFF. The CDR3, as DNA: TGTGCCAGCAGTACTAGGACTAGCTCCTACAATGAGCAGTTCTTC.

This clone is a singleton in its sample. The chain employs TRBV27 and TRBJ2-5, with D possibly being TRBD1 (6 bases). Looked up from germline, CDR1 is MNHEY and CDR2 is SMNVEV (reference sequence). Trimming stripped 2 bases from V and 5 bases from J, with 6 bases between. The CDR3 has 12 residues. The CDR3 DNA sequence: TGTGCCAGCAGTTTAACAGGGGAGACCCAGTACTTC. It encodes CASSLTGETQYF.

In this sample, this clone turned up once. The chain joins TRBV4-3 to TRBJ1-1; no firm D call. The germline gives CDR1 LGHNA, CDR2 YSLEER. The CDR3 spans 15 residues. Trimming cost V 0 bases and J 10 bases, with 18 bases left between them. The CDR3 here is CASSQERAGPGRAFF. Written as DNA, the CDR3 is TGCGCCAGCAGCCAAGAAAGGGCAGGACCGGGGAGAGCTTTCTTT.

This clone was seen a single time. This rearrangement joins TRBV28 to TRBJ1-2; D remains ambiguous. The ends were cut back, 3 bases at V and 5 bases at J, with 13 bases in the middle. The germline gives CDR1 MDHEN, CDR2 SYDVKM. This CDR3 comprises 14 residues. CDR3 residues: CASSLAGAEYGYTF. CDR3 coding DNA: TGTGCCAGCAGTTTGGCGGGCGCCGAGTATGGCTACACCTTC.

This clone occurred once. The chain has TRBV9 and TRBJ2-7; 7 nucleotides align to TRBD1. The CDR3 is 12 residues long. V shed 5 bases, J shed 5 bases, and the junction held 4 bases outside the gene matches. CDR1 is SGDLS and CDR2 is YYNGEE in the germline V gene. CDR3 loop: CASSGQANEQYF. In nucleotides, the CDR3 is TGTGCCAGCAGTGGACAGGCCAACGAGCAGTACTTC.

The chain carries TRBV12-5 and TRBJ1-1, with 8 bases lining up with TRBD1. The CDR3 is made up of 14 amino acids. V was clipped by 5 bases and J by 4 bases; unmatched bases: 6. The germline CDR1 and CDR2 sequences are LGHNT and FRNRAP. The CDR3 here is CASGPGTGGTEAFF. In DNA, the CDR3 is TGTGCTAGTGGTCCAGGGACAGGCGGCACTGAAGCTTTCTTT.

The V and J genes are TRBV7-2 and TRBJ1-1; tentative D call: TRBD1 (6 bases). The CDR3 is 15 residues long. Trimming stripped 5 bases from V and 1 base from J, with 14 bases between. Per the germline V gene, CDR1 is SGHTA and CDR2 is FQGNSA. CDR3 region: CASSLQGTPNTEAFF. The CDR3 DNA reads TGTGCCAGCAGCCTACAGGGTACCCCGAACACTGAAGCTTTCTTT.

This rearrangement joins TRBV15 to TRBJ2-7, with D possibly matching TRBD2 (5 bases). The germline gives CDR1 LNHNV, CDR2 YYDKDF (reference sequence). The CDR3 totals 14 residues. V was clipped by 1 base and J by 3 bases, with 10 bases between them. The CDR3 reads CATSRGTSYYEQYF. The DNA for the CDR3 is TGTGCCACCAGCAGAGGTACTAGTTACTACGAGCAGTACTTC. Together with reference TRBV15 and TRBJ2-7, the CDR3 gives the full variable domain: DAMVIQNPRYQVTQFGKPVTLSCSQTLNHNVMYWYQQKSSQAPKLLFHYYDKDFNNEADTPDNFQSRRPNTSFCFLDIRSPGLGDTAMYLCATSRGTSYYEQYFGPGTRLTVT.

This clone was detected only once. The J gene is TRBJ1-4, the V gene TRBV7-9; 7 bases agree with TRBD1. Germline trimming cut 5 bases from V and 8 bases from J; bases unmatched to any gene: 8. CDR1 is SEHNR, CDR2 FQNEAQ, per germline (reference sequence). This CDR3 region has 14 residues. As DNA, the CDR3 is TGTGCCAGCAGCCGTATGACAGGGCGGGAAAAACTGTTTTTT. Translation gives CASSRMTGREKLFF.

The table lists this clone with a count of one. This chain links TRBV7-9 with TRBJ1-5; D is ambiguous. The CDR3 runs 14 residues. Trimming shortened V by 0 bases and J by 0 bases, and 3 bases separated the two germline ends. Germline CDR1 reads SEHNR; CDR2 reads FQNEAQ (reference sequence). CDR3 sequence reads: CASSLAYSNQPQHF. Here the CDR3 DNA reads TGTGCCAGCAGCTTAGCTTATAGCAATCAGCCCCAGCATTTT. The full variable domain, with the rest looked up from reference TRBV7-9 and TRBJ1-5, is DTGVSQNPRHKITKRGQNVTFRCDPISEHNRLYWYRQTLGQGPEFLTYFQNEAQLEKSRLLSDRFSAERPKGSFSTLEIQRTEQGDSAMYLCASSLAYSNQPQHFGDGTRLSIL.

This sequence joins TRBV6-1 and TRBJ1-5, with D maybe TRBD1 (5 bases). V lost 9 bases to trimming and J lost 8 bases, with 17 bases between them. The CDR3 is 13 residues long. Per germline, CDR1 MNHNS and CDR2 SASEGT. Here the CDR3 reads CASTPGLWEPQHF. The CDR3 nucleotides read TGTGCCAGTACCCCAGGGTTGTGGGAGCCCCAGCATTTT.

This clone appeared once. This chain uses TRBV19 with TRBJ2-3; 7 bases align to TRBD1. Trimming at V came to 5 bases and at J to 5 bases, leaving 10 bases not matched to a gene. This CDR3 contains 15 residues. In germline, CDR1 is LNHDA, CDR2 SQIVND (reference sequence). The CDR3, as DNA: TGTGCCAGTAGTTCCGATAGGGGGCAGAAAGATACGCAGTATTTT. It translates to CASSSDRGQKDTQYF.

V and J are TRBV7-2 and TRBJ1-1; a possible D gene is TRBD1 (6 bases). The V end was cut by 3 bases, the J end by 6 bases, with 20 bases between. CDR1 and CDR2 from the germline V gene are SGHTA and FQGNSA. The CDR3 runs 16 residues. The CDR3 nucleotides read TGTGCCAGCAGCTTGATGCCAGGGGAAGGGGGAGCTGAAGCTTTCTTT. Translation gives CASSLMPGEGGAEAFF.